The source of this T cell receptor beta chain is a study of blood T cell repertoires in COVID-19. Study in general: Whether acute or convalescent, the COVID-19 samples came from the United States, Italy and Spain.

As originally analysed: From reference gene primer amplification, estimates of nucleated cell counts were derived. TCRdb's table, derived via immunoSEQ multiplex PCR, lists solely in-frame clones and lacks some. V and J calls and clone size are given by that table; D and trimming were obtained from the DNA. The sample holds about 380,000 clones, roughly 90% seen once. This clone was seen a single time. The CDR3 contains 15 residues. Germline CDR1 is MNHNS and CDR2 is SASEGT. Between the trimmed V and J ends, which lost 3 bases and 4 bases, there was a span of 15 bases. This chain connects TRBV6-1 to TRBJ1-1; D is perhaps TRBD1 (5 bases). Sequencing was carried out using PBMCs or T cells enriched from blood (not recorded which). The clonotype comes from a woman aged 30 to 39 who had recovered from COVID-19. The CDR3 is CASSDPIKGFTEAFF. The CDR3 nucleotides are TGTGCCAGCAGTGACCCGATTAAGGGGTTCACTGAAGCTTTCTTT.